This T cell receptor beta chain stems from a study of cytomegalovirus exposure and HLA in healthy donors. Looking at the study overall: A preliminary data release comprised about 85 million unique TCRs obtained from HLA-typed donors. The study, taken as a whole, reports: The study listed roughly 160 cytomegalovirus-associated TCR beta chains. Most subjects' HLA-A and HLA-B alleles were reportedly predicted from TCR beta sequences.

Details on this clone: Antigen: not known.

The PCR contained 60 Vbeta and 13 Jbeta primers. Some clones are missing from TCRdb's copy, which holds only in-frame ones; the method was immunoSEQ multiplex PCR. This sample yields 100,000 to 120,000 clones, of which over 60% are seen a single time; roughly 8.3% belongs to the top ten. This receptor was obtained from a man aged 18 to 29 in good health and CMV-seropositive. Sequencing was done on a sample of PBMCs.

The DNA for the CDR3 is TGTGCCAGCAGCCGCCACCCTACAGGGGCCGGGGAGCTGTTTTTT. Translation: CASSRHPTGAGELFF. The rearrangement joins TRBV4-2 to TRBJ2-2; 7 nucleotides align to TRBD1. This CDR3 comprises 15 residues. The germline V gene encodes CDR1 LGHNA and CDR2 YNFKEQ. The V segment lost 4 bases and the J segment 6 bases; nucleotides outside the gene matches: 8.